This TCR beta chain was identified in a study of cytomegalovirus exposure and HLA in healthy donors. The PCR used 60 Vbeta and 13 Jbeta primers. Sequencing used immunoSEQ multiplex PCR; TCRdb keeps in-frame clones, though not all of them. This sample has around 120,000 clones, with approximately 77% found just once. The length of the CDR3 is 14 residues. The V gene end was trimmed by 5 bases and the J gene end by 8 bases; junction bases not matched to a gene: 7. Germline loops: CDR1 SGHTA, CDR2 FQGNSA. The chain carries TRBV7-2 and TRBJ2-1; 9 nucleotides match TRBD1. The sequenced sample was PBMCs. This TCR came from a man younger than 35 in good health and CMV-seronegative. CDR3 sequence reads: CASSEQTGGDEQFF. DNA for the CDR3: TGTGCCAGCAGCGAACAGACAGGGGGGGATGAGCAGTTCTTC.